This is a list of T cell receptor beta chains from one sample in a study of control samples from healthy donors and cancer patients. The protocol was immunoSEQ multiplex PCR, while the TCRdb copy is restricted to in-frame clones and leaves out a portion. The table includes some 150,000 clones, around 94% detected once. Sequences were obtained from blood. Receptor source: a man between 40 and 49 years old in good health. The CDR3 runs from the conserved cysteine through the conserved F or W.

>15|TRBJ2-5|TRBV24-1
CATSAGTSAVETQYF
>13|TRBJ1-4|TRBV14
CASSAAAREKLFF
>14|TRBJ1-1|TRBV5-5
CASSHEGADTEAFF
>16|TRBJ2-7|TRBV12-5
CASGLVDWDRSDEQYF
>14|TRBJ1-3|TRBV4-1
CASSLLGLGNTIYF
>13|TRBJ1-5|TRBV29-1
CSVAPGSGQPQHF
>14|TRBJ1-2|TRBV2
CASSGETEVGGYTF
>16|TRBJ2-7|TRBV15
CATSRELTGASYEQYF
>13|TRBJ2-3|TRBV28
CASSHQGPDTQYF
>17|TRBJ2-2|TRBV3-1/TRBV3-2
CASSLRTSGSGAGELFF
>16|TRBJ1-3|TRBV9
CASSVGTASSGNTIYF
>14|TRBJ2-7|TRBV14
CASSKTSGGYEQYF
>15|TRBJ2-7|TRBV4-1
CASSQGRQDSYEQYF
>17|TRBJ2-2|TRBV5-1
CASSNMGWTRPTGELFF
>15|TRBJ1-2|TRBV29-1
CSALPYAGSNYGYTF
>11|TRBJ2-1|TRBV9
CASSRGGEQFF
>17|TRBJ2-7|TRBV28
CASSSPRVAGGSYEQYF
>13|TRBJ1-2|TRBV14
CASSQQGHHGYTF
>15|TRBJ1-5|TRBV2
CASSELGIPRQPQHF
>16|TRBJ2-4|TRBV6-5
CASSYSGTLAKNIQYF
>15|TRBJ1-5|TRBV4-1
CASSQEKGGGQLQHF
>12|TRBJ1-1|TRBV28
CASSVLNTEAFF
>14|TRBJ1-2|TRBV10-3
CAISQKRDSYGYTF
>12|TRBJ2-7|TRBV24-1
CATSATHYEQYF
>17|TRBJ1-3|TRBV9
CASSPWGSPRSGNTIYF
>17|TRBJ1-2|TRBV5-1
CASSLASLATGAYGYTF
>18|TRBJ1-1|TRBV7-8
CASSLARGTGTRYTEAFF
>14|TRBJ1-6|TRBV10-3
CAIRSTGPDSPLHF
>14|TRBJ2-1|TRBV5-1
CASSLSGSWNEQFF
>15|TRBJ2-1|TRBV11-2
CASSSGQANYNEQFF
>15|TRBJ1-2|TRBV6-6
CASSYLRQGAGGYTF
>13|TRBJ1-2|TRBV11-1
CASSPGQSYGYTF
>15|TRBJ2-5|TRBV5-4
CASRRGPIKSETQYF
>19|TRBJ2-2|TRBV4-2
CASSLKRIRDRVNTGELFF
>19|TRBJ1-2|TRBV5-6
CASRMAGTGRSNDNYGYTF
>11|TRBJ2-7|TRBV10-3
CAISDGYEQYF